Presented here are 31 T cell receptor beta chains from one specimen sequenced in a study of blood T cell repertoires in COVID-19. Sequencing used immunoSEQ multiplex PCR; TCRdb keeps in-frame clones, though not all of them. The sample yields just over 300,000 clones, roughly 90% seen once. Material: PBMCs or T cells enriched from blood (not recorded which). Receptors originate from a woman in her thirties or forties who had recovered from COVID-19.

This chain connects TRBV9 to TRBJ1-6; D gene uncertain. The CDR3 extends over 16 amino acids. Germline loops: CDR1 SGDLS, CDR2 YYNGEE. Trimming removed 5 bases from V and 0 bases from J, with 12 bases in between. The CDR3 region has the DNA TGTGCCAGCAGTTACTCCTCGAGCTCCTATAATTCACCCCTCCACTTT. Amino acids: CASSYSSSSYNSPLHF.

As regards this clone: Distinct nucleotide sequences in the sample also encode this CDR3. The rearrangement joins TRBV7-9 to TRBJ2-5, with D perhaps matching TRBD2 (5 bases). This CDR3 spans 14 amino acids. Germline CDR1 reads SEHNR; CDR2 reads FQNEAQ (reference sequence). The V end lost 4 bases, the J end lost 5 bases, and 14 bases lay between the germline ends. CDR3 DNA: TGTGCCAGCAGCTCCCGAGGTGGGGAGGAGACCCAGTACTTC. Residues: CASSSRGGEETQYF.

The V and J genes are TRBV7-3 and TRBJ1-1, with 8 bases matching TRBD1. Germline V gene lookup returns CDR1 SGHTA and CDR2 FQGTGA. This CDR3 has 18 amino acids. V was pared by 3 bases and J by 1 base, with 13 bases of the junction left unmatched. CDR3 sequence reads: CASSLAPTGGGPNTEAFF. The CDR3 nucleotides are TGTGCCAGCAGCTTGGCCCCAACAGGGGGTGGACCGAACACTGAAGCTTTCTTT.

The rearrangement uses TRBV7-8 and TRBJ2-1; no clear D gene. This CDR3 is built from 14 residues. The germline CDR1 and CDR2 sequences are SGHVS and FQNEAQ. V gave up 6 bases and J gave up 0 bases, with 9 bases separating them. The CDR3 nucleotides are TGTGCCAGCAGGACCTCGGGCTCCTACAATGAGCAGTTCTTC. Its protein is CASRTSGSYNEQFF.

The chain employs TRBV27 and TRBJ2-7; 9 bases map to TRBD1. The CDR3 covers 15 residues. With V trimmed by 4 bases and J by 2 bases, 6 bases remained unmatched. The germline V gene has CDR1 MNHEY and CDR2 SMNVEV (reference sequence). The CDR3 nucleotides read TGTGCCAGCAGTTCGGGACAGGGCCCTCCCTACGAGCAGTACTTC. Translated, it gives CASSSGQGPPYEQYF.

CDR3: CASETGAGAEAFF. In DNA form, the CDR3 reads TGTGCTAGTGAGACAGGGGCGGGGGCTGAAGCTTTCTTT. The chain is built from TRBV12-5 and TRBJ1-1; 8 positions match TRBD1. Looked up from germline, CDR1 is LGHNT and CDR2 is FRNRAP. The V gene end was trimmed by 7 bases and the J gene end by 6 bases; junction bases not matched to a gene: 7. The CDR3 extends over 13 amino acids.

V usage is TRBV9 and J usage is TRBJ2-7; 10 bases match TRBD2. Trimming at V came to 6 bases and at J to 5 bases, leaving 11 bases not matched to a gene. The germline gives CDR1 SGDLS, CDR2 YYNGEE. The CDR3 spans 15 residues. The CDR3: CASNAGTSVGNEQYF. DNA for the CDR3: TGTGCCAGCAACGCCGGGACTAGCGTTGGTAACGAGCAGTACTTC.

Regarding this clone: The junction and the germline gene differ at one end; a read error may be behind it. The chain recombines TRBV24-1 with TRBJ2-3; 7 nucleotides align to TRBD2. The CDR3 contains 15 residues. CDR1 and CDR2 from the germline V gene are KGHDR and SFDVKD. The CDR3: CATSALLAGTDTQYF. Here the CDR3 DNA reads TGTGCCACCAGTGCTTTGCTAGCGGGCACAGATACGCAGTATTTT.

This chain links TRBV10-2 with TRBJ2-7, with 8 nucleotides matching TRBD1. This CDR3 is 16 amino acids long. The germline V gene has CDR1 WSHSY and CDR2 SAAADI. With 0 bases clipped from V and 3 bases from J, the junction kept 7 bases outside the gene matches. CDR3 DNA sequence: TGCGCCAGCAGTGAGTCCGGGACAGGCGACTACTACGAGCAGTACTTC. This gives the protein CASSESGTGDYYEQYF.

J is TRBJ2-1 and V is TRBV11-2, with TRBD2 identical over 9 bases. Per germline, CDR1 SGHAT and CDR2 FQNNGV. V shed 5 bases and J 4 bases; nucleotides not matched to a gene: 12. The CDR3 totals 17 residues. CDR3 in amino acids: CASSLLRGGGAYNEQFF. The CDR3 DNA is TGTGCCAGCAGCCTCCTCCGGGGCGGGGGGGCTTACAATGAGCAGTTCTTC.

This rearrangement joins TRBV18 to TRBJ2-1; D ambiguous. The V gene's germline CDR1 is KGHSH and CDR2 LQKENI. V lost 0 bases to trimming and J lost 7 bases, with 10 bases between them. The CDR3 runs 14 residues. CDR3 sequence reads: CASSPPWSKNEQFF. DNA of the CDR3: TGTGCCAGCTCACCACCTTGGAGTAAGAATGAGCAGTTCTTC.

This clone appeared once. The V call is TRBV7-2, the J call TRBJ2-7, with 13 positions matching TRBD2. The CDR3 consists of 15 residues. The germline CDR1 and CDR2 sequences are SGHTA and FQGNSA. J was trimmed by 4 bases and V by 4 bases; bases with no gene match: 4. The CDR3 sequence: CASSSRTSGSYEQYF. In DNA form, the CDR3 reads TGTGCCAGCAGCTCCCGGACTAGCGGGAGTTACGAGCAGTACTTC.

This clone showed up just once. This chain connects TRBV7-2 to TRBJ2-7, with 8 bases fitting TRBD2. V was pared by 1 base and J by 6 bases, with 8 bases of the junction left unmatched. There are 15 residues in the CDR3. Germline V CDR1 and CDR2: SGHTA, FQGNSA. CDR3 amino acids: CASSLGRGVIGEQYF. As DNA, the CDR3 is TGTGCCAGCAGCTTAGGGCGGGGGGTTATCGGCGAGCAGTACTTC. The full variable domain, rest sourced from reference TRBV7-2 and TRBJ2-7, is GAGVSQSPSNKVTEKGKDVELRCDPISGHTALYWYRQSLGQGLEFLIYFQGNSAPDKSGLPSDRFSAERTGGSVSTLTIQRTQQEDSAVYLCASSLGRGVIGEQYFGPGTRLTVT.

The genes are TRBV4-1 and TRBJ2-1; 8 nucleotides align to TRBD2. V lost 1 base and J lost 3; bases outside the gene matches: 2. Germline V gene sequence: CDR1 MGHRA, CDR2 YSYEKL. The length of the CDR3 is 15 residues. As DNA, the CDR3 is TGCGCCAGCAGCCAAGGAGCGGGAGTCTACAATGAGCAGTTCTTC. Translated: CASSQGAGVYNEQFF.

The chain combines TRBV9 with TRBJ2-3; TRBD2 agrees at 12 bases. The CDR3 has 19 residues. The junction had 12 bases not matched to a gene; V was cut back by 0 bases and J by 4 bases. CDR1 SGDLS and CDR2 YYNGEE come from the germline V gene. DNA of the CDR3: TGTGCCAGCAGCGTAGCCCTAGCGGGGGGGCCCGAGTCTCCAGATACGCAGTATTTT. As protein: CASSVALAGGPESPDTQYF.

The V and J genes are TRBV27 and TRBJ1-5; D possibly corresponds to TRBD1 (6 bases). Germline values: CDR1 MNHEY, CDR2 SMNVEV (reference sequence). This CDR3 spans 17 amino acids. Deletions cut 6 bases from V and 7 bases from J, with 25 bases between. CDR3 sequence reads: CASSVIPLGRGDQPQHF. The CDR3 DNA is TGTGCCAGCAGCGTTATCCCCTTGGGCAGGGGAGACCAGCCCCAGCATTTT.

The rearrangement links TRBV4-1 to TRBJ2-1, with TRBD2 matching over 7 bases. The CDR3 spans 18 residues. V lost 1 base and J lost 0; bases outside the gene matches: 9. Germline V CDR1 and CDR2: MGHRA, YSYEKL. The CDR3 sequence is CASSQVLAQRDSYNEQFF. CDR3 sequence (DNA): TGCGCCAGCAGCCAAGTCTTGGCCCAGCGGGACTCCTACAATGAGCAGTTCTTC.

This clone is a singleton in its sample. V and J are TRBV4-3 and TRBJ1-5; tentatively, D is TRBD1 (5 bases). The germline V gene encodes CDR1 LGHNA and CDR2 YSLEER. The CDR3 loop spans 15 amino acids. V shed 0 bases and J shed 4 bases, with 10 bases lying between them. DNA of the CDR3: TGCGCCAGCAGCCAAGACCGACAGATAAATCAGCCCCAGCATTTT. Amino acids: CASSQDRQINQPQHF.

The chain couples TRBV30 to TRBJ1-2, with D perhaps TRBD1 (6 bases). Trimming pared 1 base from V and 8 bases from J, leaving 17 bases between. The CDR3 runs 14 residues. Germline values: CDR1 GTSNPN, CDR2 SVGIG (reference sequence). DNA of the CDR3: TGTGCCTGGAGTGATGGACAGCGGATGAGAGGCTACACCTTC. Protein sequence: CAWSDGQRMRGYTF.

The chain joins TRBV7-2 to TRBJ2-7; 16 bases are a match to TRBD2. This CDR3 is built from 18 residues. CDR1 SGHTA and CDR2 FQGNSA come from the germline V gene. Germline trimming cut 3 bases from V and 0 bases from J; bases unmatched to any gene: 5. CDR3 bases: TGTGCCAGCAGCTTCGGGACTAGCGGGAGGGGGGCCTCCTACGAGCAGTACTTC. This gives the protein CASSFGTSGRGASYEQYF.

The rearrangement joins TRBV27 to TRBJ1-1; D is ambiguous. Germline CDR1 MNHEY, CDR2 SMNVEV (reference sequence). The CDR3 has 15 amino acids. V was trimmed by 4 bases and J by 3 bases, leaving 15 bases between them. The CDR3 DNA is TGTGCCAGCAGTTGGGCAGCAGCCGGTCACACTGAAGCTTTCTTT. Its translation is CASSWAAAGHTEAFF.

The chain links TRBV4-3 to TRBJ1-2; D remains unclear. V was clipped by 0 bases and J by 1 base, with 9 bases between them. The CDR3 is made up of 15 amino acids. Germline assignment: CDR1 LGHNA and CDR2 YSLEER. CDR3 in amino acids: CASSQEWRFNYGYTF. CDR3 DNA: TGCGCCAGCAGCCAAGAGTGGAGGTTTAACTATGGCTACACCTTC.

V and J are TRBV29-1 and TRBJ2-5; D perhaps matches TRBD1 (5 bases). The germline CDR1 and CDR2 sequences are SQVTM and ANQGSEA. The V and J ends lost 1 base and 2 bases respectively, with 8 bases between them. There are 13 residues in the CDR3. The CDR3 loop is CSVEGAGQETQYF. In DNA form, the CDR3 reads TGCAGCGTTGAAGGAGCAGGGCAAGAGACCCAGTACTTC.

V and J are TRBV4-3 and TRBJ2-1, with 8 nucleotides matching TRBD2. CDR3 length: 13 amino acids. The germline V gene has CDR1 LGHNA and CDR2 YSLEER. Unmatched junction bases numbered 5, after V lost 0 bases and J lost 13 bases. CDR3 region: CASSQDSAGGQFF. The CDR3 DNA reads TGCGCCAGCAGCCAAGATTCGGCGGGAGGACAGTTCTTC.

The chain employs TRBV30 and TRBJ1-3, with a tentative D call TRBD1 (5 bases). CDR1 is GTSNPN and CDR2 is SVGIG in the germline V gene (reference sequence). The V and J ends lost 0 bases and 4 bases respectively, with 13 bases between them. The length of the CDR3 is 15 residues. CDR3 bases: TGTGCCTGGAGTGTTGACAGCACTGTGGGAAACACCATATATTTT. This codes for CAWSVDSTVGNTIYF.

V gene TRBV7-2 combines with J gene TRBJ2-3; 9 bases line up with TRBD2. Germline CDR1 is SGHTA and CDR2 is FQGNSA. V lost 5 bases, J lost 4 bases, and 7 bases stayed unmatched. CDR3 length: 15 residues. CDR3 nucleotide sequence: TGTGCCAGCAGCAAGGGACTAGCAAGGGCAGATACGCAGTATTTT. As protein: CASSKGLARADTQYF.

The chain links TRBV2 to TRBJ2-6, with D possibly TRBD1 on 7 matching bases. The CDR3 length is 19 residues. Trimming pared 1 base from V and 1 base from J, leaving 17 bases between. Germline V CDR1 and CDR2: SNHLY, FYNNEI. CDR3 sequence reads: CASSEGQGSGGSGANVLTF. The CDR3 DNA sequence: TGTGCCAGCAGTGAAGGACAGGGAAGTGGGGGGTCTGGGGCCAACGTCCTGACTTTC. The full variable domain, rest sourced from reference TRBV2 and TRBJ2-6, is EPEVTQTPSHQVTQMGQEVILRCVPISNHLYFYWYRQILGQKVEFLVSFYNNEISEKSEIFDDQFSVERPDGSNFTLKIRSTKLEDSAMYFCASSEGQGSGGSGANVLTFGAGSRLTVL.

This chain links TRBV13 with TRBJ1-4, with D possibly matching TRBD1 (6 bases). This CDR3 region has 14 residues. V lost 5 bases to trimming and J lost 8 bases, with 15 bases between them. Per the germline V gene, CDR1 is PRHDT and CDR2 is FYEKMQ (reference sequence). DNA for the CDR3: TGTGCCAGCAGCAGGACAGCACTGGGGGAAAAACTGTTTTTT. Its translation is CASSRTALGEKLFF.

The chain joins TRBV21-1 to TRBJ1-1; the listed D gene, TRBD1, was not tested against the DNA. TRBV21-1 constitutes a pseudogene. The CDR3 is 17 amino acids. CDR3 bases: TGTGCCAGCAGCCGGGCTCACAGGGGGCTGGGGAACACTGAAGCTTTCTTT. Amino acids: CASSRAHRGLGNTEAFF.

The chain couples TRBV7-2 to TRBJ2-3; D is ambiguous. This CDR3 has 14 amino acids. V was pared by 5 bases and J by 6 bases, with 15 bases between. Germline-derived CDR1 and CDR2 are SGHTA and FQGNSA. CDR3 coding DNA: TGTGCCAGCAGCCTCAGTAGCACTTCCGATACGCAGTATTTT. Protein: CASSLSSTSDTQYF.

V usage is TRBV3-1 (or the pseudogene TRBV3-2) and J usage is TRBJ1-3; 7 nucleotides agree with TRBD1. CDR1 and CDR2 from the germline V gene are LGHDT and YNNKEL (reference sequence). V shed 0 bases, J shed 4 bases, and the junction held 12 bases outside the gene matches. This CDR3 is 18 amino acids long. Here the CDR3 DNA reads TGTGCCAGCAGCCAAGAAAAGGGGGCAGATAAGGGAGGAAACACCATATATTTT. Translating gives CASSQEKGADKGGNTIYF.